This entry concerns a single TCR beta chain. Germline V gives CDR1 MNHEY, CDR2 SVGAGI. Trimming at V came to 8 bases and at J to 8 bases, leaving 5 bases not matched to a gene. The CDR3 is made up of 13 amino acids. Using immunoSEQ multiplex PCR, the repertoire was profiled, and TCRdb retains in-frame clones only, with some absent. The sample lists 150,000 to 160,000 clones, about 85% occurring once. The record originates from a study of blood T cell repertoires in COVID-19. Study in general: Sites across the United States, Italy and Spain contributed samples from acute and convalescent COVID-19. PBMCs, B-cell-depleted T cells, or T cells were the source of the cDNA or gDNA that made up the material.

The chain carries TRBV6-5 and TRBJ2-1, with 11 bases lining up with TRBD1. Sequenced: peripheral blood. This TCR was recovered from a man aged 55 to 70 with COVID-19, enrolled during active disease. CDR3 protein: CASLRTGGDEQFF. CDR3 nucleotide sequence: TGTGCCAGCCTTCGGACAGGGGGCGATGAGCAGTTCTTC.